The T cell receptor (beta chain) described here comes from a study of cytomegalovirus exposure and HLA in healthy donors (TCRdb year 2017). Study-wide context: An earlier analysis of 550 to 700 of the donors reported 250 to 300 Gb of sequence data and 117 million unique TCR beta sequences from about 179 million T cells. Roughly 300 gigabases of sequencing data and approximately 85 million unique TCR sequences were included in an early release covering under 650 HLA-typed donors. Of the 398 genotyped donors, approximately 82% fell in the genetic ancestry cluster associated with self-reported Caucasian donors. The study was designed to test whether signatures of past pathogen exposure could be identified by cataloging public T cell receptors. Using immunosequencing, the study profiled T cell repertoires from 550 to 750 subjects and related those repertoires to cytomegalovirus serostatus. In addition to the first cohort of 666 subjects, a separate validation cohort of 100 to 150 different subjects was used. High-throughput TCR immunosequencing, statistical association of individual TCRs with disease status, and machine learning were combined to predict cytomegalovirus infection status. In a later analysis, previously published TCR beta repertoires from 500 to 750 donors were re-analyzed and high-resolution HLA genotyping was added so that TCR occurrence patterns could be studied. Rather than drawing on any new phenotypic data, the later analysis identified candidate immune exposures from TCR beta sequences and the way those sequences occurred across donors. An earlier analysis of 450 to 750 of the donors used high-throughput TCR beta sequencing to judge whether each TCR beta V gene segment behaved as functional or pseudogenic. Donor age, sex, ethnicity and CMV serostatus were collected together with the repertoire data. Genome-wide SNP genotypes for about three fifths of the roughly 700 donors were used in a later genetic analysis, which treated that subset as a discovery cohort. All discovery cohort repertoires had been generated using a single sequencing platform. Both class I and class II loci were covered by HLA typing, at four-digit resolution. The number of donors typed differed by locus, with roughly 629-640 for A, B, C, DRB1 and DQB1, around 500 for DQA1, some 570 for DPA1, and some 450 for DPB1. Five DR-DQ haplotypes were handled as single units for association and clustering, since linkage in the cohort was strong. Among 350 to 400 genotyped donors of the cohort, an average of approximately 240,000 unique TCR beta nucleotide sequences were sequenced per donor, around a sixth of them non-productive.

The cohort comprised some 680 healthy bone marrow donors. At the time of sampling, every cohort member was nominally healthy, though immune exposures that went unrecorded were likely present. The donor tested CMV seronegative and was one of the 352 seronegative cohort members. Every donor gave a peripheral blood sample, and the peripheral blood mononuclear cells from that sample were used for TCR beta sequencing. Genomic DNA was extracted from the blood cell samples with the Qiagen DNeasy Blood Extraction Kit. Concerning this clone: The clone's antigen remains unknown.

The investigation overall reported the following: A cluster of highly shared sequence variants was judged likely to be a technical artifact of the sequencing pipeline. In a later analysis, HLA-associated TCR beta chains showed more clonal expansion and lower generation probabilities than non-associated chains that were equally common. In an earlier analysis of approximately 590 of the donors, most TCR beta V segments appeared in productive rearrangements about 90% or about 30% of the time, broadly matching IMGT annotations. Correlated functional status among segregating V segments might reflect linkage disequilibrium, but an unknown experimental factor could not be ruled out. In vitro tests confirmed that three of the cytomegalovirus-associated TCR beta chains recognize cytomegalovirus antigens. A later analysis found that TCR association rates varied across HLA loci, with DRB1 alleles showing the most associated TCRs and HLA-C alleles the fewest. The presence/absence analyses assumed that sequencing depth was roughly uniform across donors, and that assumption may not be true. Several of the top co-occurrence clusters appeared to be linked to parvovirus B19, influenza, CMV and Epstein-Barr virus, according to a later analysis. A later genetic analysis associated a missense DCLRE1C variant with V-gene and J-gene trimming of TCR beta chains, and an independent cohort replicated the association. Cytomegalovirus status was reported to be diagnosed by the classifier with high specificity and sensitivity in both the original and validation cohorts. CMV serostatus was the only immune exposure information available for the cohort. The study gave a list of some 150 TCR beta chains associated with cytomegalovirus. In a later analysis, around 17,000 TCR beta sequences were associated with specific HLA alleles at a false discovery rate of 0.05. The 87-base-pair reads could not distinguish some IMGT-functional V segments, including TRBV6-2 and TRBV6-3, so those segments were excluded. In this cohort, only TCR beta chains were sequenced, and detectable features were limited by the absence of alpha or paired-chain data. A later genetic analysis reported fewer N-insertions in productive TCRs among donors in an Asian-associated ancestry cluster than the roughly 650-donor mean. Because HLA typing was unavailable for some donors at each locus, only the typed subset was used in association tests. When HLA alleles, especially DR and DQ, strongly co-occurred, TCR associations were difficult to assign to individual alleles. A further reported finding was that TCR beta sequences accurately predicted the HLA-A and HLA-B alleles for most subjects in the first cohort. While some public TCRs were present in many individuals, most TCR sequences turned up only very rarely across donors. A later analysis found that most CMV-associated TCR beta chains appeared HLA-restricted, with HLA associations seemingly driven largely by CMV exposure. About 17 rarely observed V segments, including chromosome 9 orphons, were excluded from the earlier analysis of about 610 of the donors because counts were too low. The authors suggested that the approach could potentially be generalized to other disease states and immunological phenotypes.

Trimming takes 3 bases from V and 7 bases from J, and the germline ends sit 7 bases apart. Spanning cysteine to phenylalanine, the CDR3 consists of 12 amino acids. This entry keeps only the CDR3 DNA: 36 bases, framed from base 1. The germline V gene sets CDR1 to MDHEN and CDR2 to SYDVKM. Libraries were prepared through the immunoSEQ multiplex PCR assay. The multiplex PCR relied on a mix of 60 forward primers for TCR Vbeta segments and 13 reverse primers for TCR Jbeta segments. The CDR3 region of rearranged TCR beta genes was amplified from genomic DNA by a multiplex PCR assay. On the Illumina HiSeq System, the amplified TCR beta libraries were sequenced as 87-base-pair reads. The paper's processing steps were these. A later analysis tallied about 77 million unique TCR beta chains across the approximately 670 repertoires, and some 12 million of those chains were shared by two or more donors. Raw reads were error-corrected and collapsed into unique sequences with a nearest-neighbor algorithm that merged closely related sequences to remove PCR and sequencing errors. Alignment of CDR3 sequences to IMGT reference sequences was used to assign V, D and J gene segments. Each retained sequence needed at least a six-nucleotide match to both a V gene segment and a J gene segment. A rearrangement was called productive if the CDR3 had no stop codons and remained in frame with V and J, and every other rearrangement was called non-productive. Following IMGT convention, CDR3 was defined as the stretch from the second conserved V-encoded cysteine to the conserved J-encoded phenylalanine. Sequences without an unambiguous match to a single V gene segment were excluded from the earlier analysis of approximately 600 of the donors. An earlier analysis of about 600 of the donors called V segments functional above 56.7% productive rearrangements and segregating when the between-donor standard deviation exceeded 5%. A statistical classification framework was developed to diagnose cytomegalovirus status using the catalog of TCR beta chain sequences. A later analysis assigned V and J genes by comparing TCR nucleotide sequences with IMGT/GENE-DB human TR gene sequences. The TCRdist pipeline was used in a later analysis to assign CDR3 sequences and most-parsimonious VDJ recombination scenarios. In a later analysis, each TCR beta chain was defined by its CDR3 amino acid sequence together with its V-gene family, and reads lacking a unique V-gene family were excluded. As a way to deal with suspected cross-contamination and a sequencing artifact, a later analysis dropped under 600 nucleotide sequences that were highly shared and had low generation probability. In a later analysis, a clonal expansion index for each public chain was calculated from normalized within-repertoire ranks of inferred template counts. In a later analysis, generation probabilities were computed using a VDJ recombination model fitted to out-of-frame rearrangements, and the results were checked against IGoR. In a later analysis, hypergeometric tests were used to score TCR-TCR, TCR-HLA and TCR-CMV co-occurrence, with a repertoire-size bias correction applied to TCR pairs. A later analysis estimated false discovery rates by permuting HLA or CMV assignments 20 times. In a later analysis, co-occurring TCRs were grouped using DBSCAN, and TCRdist sequence similarity was added for clustering within HLA-allele-positive subsets. Co-occurrence clustering excluded repertoires with fewer than 30,000 or more than 120,000 public chains, plus five with anomalous nucleotide sharing. TCRdb retrieved this table from immuneACCESS and kept in-frame rearrangements only. Not all clones are present; in checked studies, unresolved V genes account for under half, and no reason is known for the remainder. From that table come the V and J calls and clone size; the DNA was used to work out D and trimming. This sample's table lists about 65,000 clones. The top ten clones comprise roughly 15% of the sample.

Specimen: PBMCs. The rearranged chain carries TRBV28 and TRBJ1-5; confidence is insufficient to name the D gene. This TCR came from a boy between 10 and 17 years old in good health and CMV-seronegative. The nucleotide sequence reads as follows: TGTGCCAGCAGTTTCGACAAGCAGCCCCAGCATTTT. Protein translation: CASSFDKQPQHF.